This T cell receptor beta chain was obtained from a study of Ad26.COV2.S vaccination and SARS-CoV-2 variants. Data came from immunoSEQ multiplex PCR; TCRdb stores just in-frame clones and leaves some out. The sample lists 350,000 to 450,000 clones, about 91% occurring once. This CDR3 has 11 amino acids. The trim removed 2 bases at V and 11 bases at J, leaving 1 base unmatched. In germline, CDR1 is MNHEY, CDR2 SMNVEV (reference sequence). Source: peripheral blood, taken after recovery from COVID-19. The V and J genes are TRBV27 and TRBJ2-7, with 9 bases lining up with TRBD1. The receptor was isolated from a human donor who had recovered from COVID-19. The CDR3 DNA sequence: TGTGCCAGCAGTTTACGGGACAGGGAGTACTTC. Its protein product is CASSLRDREYF.